This T cell receptor (beta chain) emerged from a study of CXCR3-negative and CXCR3-positive naive CD8 T cells. Regarding the study as a whole: Post-cryopreservation CXCR3 expression was partly diminished, and the bulk of assays employed fresh PBMCs. Memory CD8+ T cell repertoires were far less diverse than both naive subsets. For CXCR3-positive naive cells, TRB CDR3s were more hydrophobic than those of CXCR3-negative naive cells.

Via 5' RACE with UMI labels, TRB cDNA libraries were prepared. TCRdb reworked the 5' RACE reads into one entry per CDR3 protein, no DNA. The sample's table shows approximately 100,000 distinct CDR3 sequences. CDR3 length: 13 amino acids. CDR1 SQVTM and CDR2 ANQGSEA come from the germline V gene. On this clonotype: The antigen remains undetermined.

The receptor was isolated from a human donor in good health. Some clones in this sample may be carry-over from other donors' samples. This chain links TRBV29-1 with TRBJ2-7; TCRdb returns TRBD2, unconfirmable since there is no DNA. The material sequenced was naive CXCR3+ CD8+ T cells from blood. The subset was: CD45RO-CCR7+CD27+CD95- naive CD8+ T cells expressing CXCR3 (TNR3+). The CDR3: CSVEIAGGYEQYF.